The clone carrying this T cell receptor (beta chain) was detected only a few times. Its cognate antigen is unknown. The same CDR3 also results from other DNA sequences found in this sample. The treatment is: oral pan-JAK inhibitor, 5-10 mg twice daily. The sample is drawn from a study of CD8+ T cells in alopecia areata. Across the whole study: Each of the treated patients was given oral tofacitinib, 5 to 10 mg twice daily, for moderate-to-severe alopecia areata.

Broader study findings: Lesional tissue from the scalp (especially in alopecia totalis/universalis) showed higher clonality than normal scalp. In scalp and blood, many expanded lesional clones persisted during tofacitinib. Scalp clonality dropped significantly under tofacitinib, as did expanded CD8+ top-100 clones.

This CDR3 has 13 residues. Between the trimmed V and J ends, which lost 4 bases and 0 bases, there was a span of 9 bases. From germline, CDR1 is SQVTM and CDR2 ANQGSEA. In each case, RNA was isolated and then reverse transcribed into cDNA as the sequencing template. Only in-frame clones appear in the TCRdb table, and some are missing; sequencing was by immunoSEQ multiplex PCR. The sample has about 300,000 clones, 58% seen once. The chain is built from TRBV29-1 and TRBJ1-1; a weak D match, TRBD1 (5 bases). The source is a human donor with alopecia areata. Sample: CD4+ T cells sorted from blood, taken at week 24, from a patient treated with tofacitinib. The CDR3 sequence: CSVAQAVNTEAFF. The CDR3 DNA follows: TGCAGCGTTGCACAGGCAGTGAACACTGAAGCTTTCTTT.